This is a list of T cell receptor beta chains from one sample in a study of beta chain features in type 1 diabetes. Clones were read by immunoSEQ multiplex PCR, and TCRdb kept only the in-frame ones, dropping some. The repertoire holds 450,000 to 600,000 clones, with about 29% as singletons. Material for sequencing was naive CD4+ T cells from blood. These receptors were obtained from a man between 18 and 29 years old in good health. The CDR3 runs from the conserved cysteine through the conserved F or W. D genes are given only for firm matches. The size of a clone is reported for some rows only, either as once, few or many, or as a class for expanded clones.

d_call,j_call,cdr3_length,clone_size,v_call,cdr3_aa,cdr3_nt
-,TRBJ1-1,13,few,TRBV18,CASSPLDSLEAFF,TGTGCCAGCTCACCATTGGACAGCCTAGAAGCTTTCTTT
TRBD2,TRBJ2-7,17,-,TRBV7-2,CASSLGGTSGSSYEQYF,TGTGCCAGCAGCTTAGGCGGGACTAGCGGGTCCTCCTACGAGCAGTACTTC
-,TRBJ2-1,12,-,TRBV30,CAWSKGGTEQFF,TGTGCCTGGAGTAAGGGCGGCACTGAGCAGTTCTTC
-,TRBJ2-1,17,-,TRBV9,CASTLYEGWGLVNEQFF,TGTGCCAGCACCCTGTATGAGGGTTGGGGCTTGGTGAATGAGCAGTTCTTC
-,TRBJ1-1,14,few,TRBV7-6,CASSLGVVNTEAFF,TGTGCCAGCAGCTTGGGGGTGGTGAACACTGAAGCTTTCTTT
-,TRBJ2-5,15,-,TRBV25-1,CASSEYDRAQETQYF,TGTGCCAGCAGTGAATACGACAGAGCACAAGAGACCCAGTACTTC
-,TRBJ1-2,12,few,TRBV25-1,CASKGGGYGYTF,TGTGCCAGCAAGGGCGGGGGCTATGGCTACACCTTC
-,TRBJ2-5,14,-,TRBV5-4,CASSSSGVQETQYF,TGTGCCAGCAGCTCTTCGGGGGTCCAAGAGACCCAGTACTTC
-,TRBJ2-2,14,-,TRBV7-9,CASSLHTFTGELFF,TGTGCCAGCAGCTTACACACCTTCACCGGGGAGCTGTTTTTT
TRBD2,TRBJ2-1,16,few,TRBV7-3,CASSKDNPGLPTEQFF,TGTGCCAGCAGCAAAGACAATCCGGGACTACCGACCGAGCAGTTCTTC
TRBD2,TRBJ2-3,17,-,TRBV25-1,CASSEYVGGSDADTQYF,TGTGCCAGCAGTGAATATGTGGGCGGGAGTGACGCAGATACGCAGTATTTT
-,TRBJ2-1,16,-,TRBV19,CASRKQGSDLYNEQFF,TGTGCCAGTAGGAAACAAGGTTCTGATCTCTACAATGAGCAGTTCTTC
TRBD2,TRBJ2-1,18,few,TRBV4-3,CASSQDLSGTSVYNEQFF,TGCGCCAGCAGCCAAGATCTTTCTGGGACTAGCGTCTACAATGAGCAGTTCTTC
-,TRBJ2-6,13,-,TRBV27,CASRGTGANVLTF,TGTGCCAGCAGGGGGACTGGGGCCAACGTCCTGACTTTC
-,TRBJ2-5,13,few,TRBV25-1,CASGGALGETQYF,TGTGCCAGCGGTGGGGCCCTTGGCGAGACCCAGTACTTC
-,TRBJ2-1,14,-,TRBV29-1,CSVEKVRDYNEQFF,TGCAGCGTTGAAAAAGTGAGGGACTACAATGAGCAGTTCTTC
TRBD1,TRBJ2-5,15,-,TRBV7-2,CASSLTGGQGPPQYF,TGTGCCAGCAGCTTAACGGGCGGACAGGGGCCACCCCAGTACTTC
TRBD2,TRBJ2-3,17,few,TRBV30,CAWSPGTSGASTDTQYF,TGTGCCTGGAGTCCCGGAACTAGCGGGGCTAGCACAGATACGCAGTATTTT
-,TRBJ2-1,15,few,TRBV7-2,CASSLTGSSYNEQFF,TGTGCCAGCAGCTTAACCGGGAGCTCCTACAATGAGCAGTTCTTC
-,TRBJ2-1,15,few,TRBV7-2,CASTQEGQTYNEQFF,TGTGCCAGCACCCAGGAAGGACAGACGTACAATGAGCAGTTCTTC
-,TRBJ1-1,13,few,TRBV5-1,CASSILQTTEAFF,TGCGCCAGCAGCATTCTACAAACCACTGAAGCTTTCTTT